Presented here are 32 T cell receptor beta chains from one specimen sequenced in a study of T cell repertoires in cytomegalovirus infection. Antigens of these TCRs are unknown. TCRdb called the reads again in MiXCR, with one record for every CDR3 protein. Here the sample spans 900,000 to 950,000 distinct CDR3 sequences, around 30% being singletons. Sequenced material: cultured CD8+ T cells from PBMCs, taken from culture after CMV antigen stimulation. These receptors all stem from a human donor in good health (CMV status not recorded). Some clones in this sample may be carry-over from other donors' samples.

This clonotype came up a few times. V usage is TRBV6-6 and J usage is TRBJ2-1; 13 bases are shared with TRBD2. J gave up 4 bases and V 5 bases, and 17 bases lay outside the gene matches. Germline assignment: CDR1 MNHNY and CDR2 SVGAGI (reference sequence). The CDR3 consists of 20 residues. CDR3 in amino acids: CASSPWRLAGGLSQYNEQFF. The CDR3, as DNA: TGTGCCAGCAGTCCTTGGAGACTAGCGGGGGGTCTTAGTCAGTACAATGAGCAGTTCTTC.

This clonotype appeared a few times. The chain carries TRBV7-9 and TRBJ1-2; TRBD1 matches 7 bases. CDR1 is SEHNR and CDR2 is FQNEAQ in the germline V gene (reference sequence). V shed 4 bases and J 2 bases; nucleotides not matched to a gene: 13. The CDR3 runs 17 residues. CDR3 bases: TGTGCCAGCAGCTGGGAGGGACAACAGGGGCCCAACTATGGCTACACCTTC. Amino acid sequence: CASSWEGQQGPNYGYTF.

The chain links TRBV12-3 or TRBV12-4 to TRBJ1-4, with D maybe TRBD1 (5 bases). CDR3 length equals 15 residues. V lost 0 bases and J 8 bases, leaving 13 bases between the germline ends. The CDR3: CASSLAEGFGEKLFF. CDR3 in DNA: TGTGCCAGCAGTTTAGCGGAGGGGTTTGGCGAAAAACTGTTTTTT.

V and J are TRBV2 and TRBJ2-2, with TRBD2 matching over 14 bases. Losses at the gene ends were 5 bases for V and 1 base for J; bases not matched to a gene: 6. The germline CDR1 and CDR2 sequences are SNHLY and FYNNEI. CDR3 length: 18 residues. The CDR3 sequence is CASSHPGLAGENTGELFF. The CDR3 DNA follows: TGTGCCAGCAGTCACCCGGGACTAGCGGGGGAGAACACCGGGGAGCTGTTTTTT. Using reference TRBV2 and TRBJ2-2 for the parts outside the CDR3, the full variable domain is EPEVTQTPSHQVTQMGQEVILRCVPISNHLYFYWYRQILGQKVEFLVSFYNNEISEKSEIFDDQFSVERPDGSNFTLKIRSTKLEDSAMYFCASSHPGLAGENTGELFFGEGSRLTVL.

The table lists this clonotype with a few counts. This chain connects TRBV7-9 to TRBJ2-7; D perhaps matches TRBD1 (5 bases). Trimming stripped 4 bases from V and 5 bases from J, with 15 bases between. Germline-derived CDR1 and CDR2 are SEHNR and FQNEAQ (reference sequence). This CDR3 has 14 amino acids. The CDR3 is CASSSAGFVDEQYF. CDR3 nucleotide sequence: TGTGCCAGCAGCTCTGCAGGGTTCGTGGACGAGCAGTACTTC.

This clonotype was found a few times. This chain links TRBV29-1 with TRBJ2-3; TRBD1 agrees at 8 bases. The CDR3 is made up of 14 amino acids. With V trimmed by 3 bases and J by 2 bases, 4 bases remained unmatched. Germline values: CDR1 SQVTM, CDR2 ANQGSEA. CDR3 loop: CSVDVTGDTDTQYF. The CDR3 region has the DNA TGCAGCGTTGACGTGACAGGGGACACAGATACGCAGTATTTT.

This chain joins TRBV19 and TRBJ1-1; D possibly corresponds to TRBD1 (6 bases). Germline assignment: CDR1 LNHDA and CDR2 SQIVND (reference sequence). The CDR3 consists of 14 residues. V lost 8 bases and J 2 bases, leaving 15 bases between the germline ends. Here the CDR3 DNA reads TGTGCCAGTTCTTATTTGGGGGCTAACACTGAAGCTTTCTTT. Protein product: CASSYLGANTEAFF.

The rearrangement links TRBV6-2 or TRBV6-3 to TRBJ2-1; 7 nucleotides line up with TRBD1. CDR3 length equals 15 residues. J was trimmed by 2 bases and V by 5 bases; bases with no gene match: 6. Germline lookup yields CDR1 MNHEY and CDR2 SVGEGT. The CDR3 DNA sequence: TGTGCCAGCAGTACTTACAGGGGTCCCTACAATGAGCAGTTCTTC. It codes for CASSTYRGPYNEQFF.

This clonotype was picked up a small number of times. The chain has TRBV6-2 or TRBV6-3 and TRBJ2-2; TRBD1 matches at 9 bases. V lost 5 bases to trimming and J lost 3 bases; unmatched junction nucleotides: 7. The germline V gene encodes CDR1 MNHEY and CDR2 SVGEGT. The CDR3 is made up of 16 amino acids. CDR3 DNA: TGTGCCAGCAGTATACAGGGGGCACCACACACCGGGGAGCTGTTTTTT. Translated, it gives CASSIQGAPHTGELFF.

This clonotype was detected ten times or more. The chain uses TRBV7-2 and TRBJ1-4; 8 bases are shared with TRBD1. There are 15 residues in the CDR3. The germline V gene encodes CDR1 SGHTA and CDR2 FQGNSA. The J segment lost 8 bases and the V segment lost 5 bases, leaving 10 bases of the junction unmatched. CDR3 residues: CASSPRTGIGEKLFF. In DNA, the CDR3 is TGTGCCAGCAGCCCCCGGACAGGGATTGGGGAAAAACTGTTTTTT.

This clonotype occurred a few times. The J gene is TRBJ2-1, the V gene TRBV19, with D perhaps being TRBD1 or TRBD2 (5 bases each). Trimming left V 7 bases short and J 8 bases short, with 18 bases between. The CDR3 totals 14 residues. Germline values: CDR1 LNHDA, CDR2 SQIVND (reference sequence). CDR3 DNA sequence: TGTGCCAGTACCATGTTAGGAGAGGGGTATGAGCAGTTCTTC. This translates into CASTMLGEGYEQFF.

This clonotype was seen a few times. The CDR3 here is CASSYSTGSATNEKLFF. CDR3 in DNA: TGTGCCAGCAGTTACTCGACTGGGTCAGCAACTAATGAAAAACTGTTTTTT. This chain uses TRBV6-5 with TRBJ1-4; D is ambiguous. The CDR3 length is 17 residues. The V end was cut by 0 bases, the J end by 0 bases, with 11 bases between. Germline CDR1 MNHEY, CDR2 SVGAGI.

The rearrangement links TRBV20-1 to TRBJ2-5; 7 bases line up with TRBD1. This CDR3 is built from 13 residues. Germline V lookup: CDR1 DFQATT, CDR2 SNEGSKA (reference sequence). The trim removed 1 base at V and 5 bases at J, leaving 4 bases unmatched. The CDR3 DNA is TGCAGTGCTAGAGTTAGGGGGCAGGAGACCCAGTACTTC. Encoded protein: CSARVRGQETQYF.

The rearrangement joins TRBV15 to TRBJ1-2; D gene uncertain. The V end was cut by 5 bases, the J end by 8 bases, with 18 bases between. The CDR3 covers 14 residues. Germline lookup yields CDR1 LNHNV and CDR2 YYDKDF (reference sequence). Written as DNA, the CDR3 is TGTGCCACCAGCTCAGTGGAGACACCGAAGGGCTACACCTTC. Protein sequence: CATSSVETPKGYTF.

This clonotype was picked up a small number of times. J is TRBJ1-2 and V is TRBV10-3; no clear D gene. Germline CDR1 ENHRY, CDR2 SYGVKD. The CDR3 covers 15 residues. Deletions cut 7 bases from V and 0 bases from J, with 15 bases between. In DNA, the CDR3 is TGTGCCATCAAAACAACTCGCGGAGCTAACTATGGCTACACCTTC. Translating it yields CAIKTTRGANYGYTF.

CDR3 DNA: TGTGCCAGCAGCTTAGATTTGGGACAGGGGAATGAGCAGTTCTTC. It codes for CASSLDLGQGNEQFF. The chain uses TRBV11-2 and TRBJ2-1, with 10 bases matching TRBD1. CDR3 length equals 15 residues. The germline V gene encodes CDR1 SGHAT and CDR2 FQNNGV. With V trimmed by 0 bases and J by 7 bases, 3 bases remained unmatched.

Points on this clonotype: A much larger clonotype is one base distant, so this may be a read error. The V call is TRBV7-4, the J call TRBJ1-1; no firm D call. The CDR3 runs 15 residues. Germline V gives CDR1 SGHVT, CDR2 SQSDAQ. The V and J ends lost 2 bases and 4 bases respectively, with 14 bases between them. The chain's CDR3 is CASSLRTEGGTEAFF. The CDR3 DNA is TGTGCCAGCAGCTTAAGGACCGAAGGAGGCACTGAAGCTTTCTTT.

The rearrangement links TRBV27 to TRBJ1-1; D possibly corresponds to TRBD1 (5 bases). Trimming cost V 3 bases and J 2 bases, with 13 bases left between them. This CDR3 comprises 15 residues. Germline CDR1 reads MNHEY; CDR2 reads SMNVEV (reference sequence). The CDR3 protein is CASSFWRGDNTEAFF. In nucleotides, the CDR3 is TGTGCCAGCAGTTTTTGGCGAGGGGATAACACTGAAGCTTTCTTT.

This clonotype was counted ten times or more. This rearrangement joins TRBV6-1 to TRBJ2-1; perhaps TRBD1 as D (6 bases). The V and J ends lost 6 bases and 2 bases respectively, with 17 bases between them. CDR3 length equals 16 residues. Per the germline V gene, CDR1 is MNHNS and CDR2 is SASEGT. The CDR3 protein is CASRQKLRDTYNEQFF. The CDR3 DNA reads TGTGCCAGCAGGCAGAAACTACGGGACACCTACAATGAGCAGTTCTTC.

This clonotype was seen a few times. One end of the junction is discordant with germline, which a read error may explain. The rearrangement joins TRBV7-7 to TRBJ1-6, with TRBD1 matching 7 bases. The CDR3 loop spans 16 amino acids. Germline CDR1 SSHAT, CDR2 FNYEAQ (reference sequence). DNA for the CDR3: TGTGCTAGCAGCTTACCGACAGGGAAGGGTAATTCACCCCTCCACTTT. Residues: CASSLPTGKGNSPLHF.

This chain links TRBV12-3 or TRBV12-4 with TRBJ1-2, with unresolved D. Trimming cost V 5 bases and J 1 base, with 14 bases left between them. The CDR3 contains 15 residues. CDR3 DNA: TGTGCCAGCAGTCCCACAATCGCAGTTAACTATGGCTACACCTTC. It encodes CASSPTIAVNYGYTF.

This clonotype was seen more than once but under ten times. The V gene is TRBV7-9, the J gene TRBJ2-1; D possibly corresponds to TRBD2 (6 bases). The CDR3 consists of 15 residues. V lost 8 bases, J lost 0 bases, and 14 bases lay in between. Per the germline V gene, CDR1 is SEHNR and CDR2 is FQNEAQ (reference sequence). The CDR3, as DNA: TGTGCCAGCCCTAGACTAGGGAGCTCCTACAATGAGCAGTTCTTC. It specifies CASPRLGSSYNEQFF.

V usage is TRBV7-9 and J usage is TRBJ1-1; D is undetermined. Trimming took 5 bases from V and 4 from J, leaving 8 bases between them. This CDR3 comprises 12 residues. CDR1 is SEHNR, CDR2 FQNEAQ, per germline (reference sequence). DNA of the CDR3: TGTGCCAGCAGCGCCCACAGCACTGAAGCTTTCTTT. It encodes CASSAHSTEAFF. The full variable domain, in which reference TRBV7-9 and TRBJ1-1 provide the parts outside the CDR3, is DTGVSQNPRHKITKRGQNVTFRCDPISEHNRLYWYRQTLGQGPEFLTYFQNEAQLEKSRLLSDRFSAERPKGSFSTLEIQRTEQGDSAMYLCASSAHSTEAFFGQGTRLTVV.

V gene TRBV9 combines with J gene TRBJ1-2; no clear D gene. V was shortened by 4 bases and J by 6 bases, with 13 bases between the two germline ends. The V gene's germline CDR1 is SGDLS and CDR2 YYNGEE. The CDR3 extends over 13 amino acids. This chain's CDR3 is CASSSKKGNGYTF. The CDR3 bases are TGTGCCAGCAGCTCGAAGAAGGGAAATGGCTACACCTTC.

This chain joins TRBV6-1 and TRBJ1-6, with no clear D. Germline lookup yields CDR1 MNHNS and CDR2 SASEGT. This CDR3 contains 15 residues. V was pared by 2 bases and J by 3 bases, with 8 bases between. CDR3 in amino acids: CASSESADYNSPLHF. The CDR3 coding sequence is TGTGCCAGCAGTGAATCTGCGGACTATAATTCACCCCTCCACTTT.

This chain links TRBV7-9 with TRBJ1-2, with a possible D match to TRBD1 (6 bases). Trimming left V 1 base short and J 0 bases short, with 18 bases between. Germline loops: CDR1 SEHNR, CDR2 FQNEAQ (reference sequence). The CDR3 is 18 amino acids. The CDR3 DNA reads as TGTGCCAGCAGCTTAGAATTCGGCAGGGGAGGTTCTAACTATGGCTACACCTTC. Amino acids: CASSLEFGRGGSNYGYTF.

This rearrangement joins TRBV6-6 to TRBJ2-7; TRBD1 aligns across 7 bases. Germline assignment: CDR1 MNHNY and CDR2 SVGAGI (reference sequence). This CDR3 has 16 residues. With 6 bases clipped from V and 2 bases from J, the junction kept 13 bases outside the gene matches. The DNA of the CDR3 is TGTGCCAGCAGCCTACGGGAAACAGGGGTCACCTACGAGCAGTACGTC. Translating gives CASSLRETGVTYEQYV.

This chain joins TRBV7-2 and TRBJ2-7, with D possibly being TRBD1 (5 bases). The ends were cut back, 4 bases at V and 5 bases at J, with 18 bases in the middle. The CDR3 spans 15 residues. Germline CDR1 and CDR2: SGHTA and FQGNSA. CDR3 sequence (DNA): TGTGCCAGCAGCTCCGCAGATTGGACAAGGCACGAGCAGTACTTC. Translation: CASSSADWTRHEQYF.

The rearrangement joins TRBV19 to TRBJ1-1; no firm D call. The CDR3 has 13 residues. Between the trimmed V and J ends, which lost 2 bases and 7 bases, there was a span of 11 bases. CDR1 LNHDA and CDR2 SQIVND come from the germline V gene (reference sequence). The CDR3 nucleotides read TGTGCCAGTAGTATACCCACCGCCTTTGAAGCTTTCTTT. Protein: CASSIPTAFEAFF.

V and J are TRBV12-5 and TRBJ1-4; D possibly corresponds to TRBD1 (5 bases). CDR1 is LGHNT, CDR2 FRNRAP, per germline. V lost 1 base and J 0 bases, leaving 18 bases between the germline ends. The length of the CDR3 is 19 residues. Here the CDR3 DNA reads TGTGCTAGTGGTTTGGACCGCCAGACAGTCGGTGCAACTAATGAAAAACTGTTTTTT. It is translated as CASGLDRQTVGATNEKLFF.

The chain is built from TRBV10-3 and TRBJ1-2, with 9 positions matching TRBD1. Germline lookup yields CDR1 ENHRY and CDR2 SYGVKD. This CDR3 comprises 14 residues. Trimming cost V 7 bases and J 3 bases; bases outside gene matches: 6. CDR3 protein: CAIKGQGKDYGYTF. For the CDR3, the DNA is TGTGCCATCAAGGGACAGGGAAAGGACTATGGCTACACCTTC.

The rearrangement joins TRBV7-9 to TRBJ1-1; 11 bases match TRBD1. Germline V lookup: CDR1 SEHNR, CDR2 FQNEAQ (reference sequence). This CDR3 contains 17 residues. V gave up 5 bases and J gave up 0 bases; unmatched junction bases: 8. In nucleotides, the CDR3 is TGTGCCAGCAGCCCCCCAGGACAGGGGGCCGTGAACACTGAAGCTTTCTTT. Encoded protein: CASSPPGQGAVNTEAFF.